This is a list of T cell receptor beta chains from one sample in a study of blood T cell repertoires in COVID-19. The table came from immunoSEQ multiplex PCR; TCRdb's copy has only in-frame clones and leaves some out. Of about 58,000 clones listed, about nine tenths are singletons. Sequenced: peripheral blood. The receptors stem from a woman aged 65 to 85 with active COVID-19. Each CDR3 is given with its conserved first and last residue. Each record gives: clone size, J gene, V gene, D gene, CDR3 protein, CDR3 DNA. A D gene is named only where the DNA matches it firmly. Clone size is not always given. Where it is, it says once, few, many or a class for expanded clones.

abundance: NA
j_gene: TRBJ2-1
v_gene: TRBV27
d_gene: TRBD2
CDR3aa: CASSGTREANEQFF
CDR3nt: TGTGCCAGCAGTGGGACTAGAGAGGCCAATGAGCAGTTCTTC

abundance: NA
j_gene: TRBJ1-2
v_gene: TRBV6-5
d_gene: TRBD1
CDR3aa: CASSYGTGNYGYTF
CDR3nt: TGTGCCAGCAGTTACGGGACAGGGAACTATGGCTACACCTTC

abundance: once
j_gene: TRBJ2-1
v_gene: TRBV27
d_gene: NA
CDR3aa: CASSGVADEQFF
CDR3nt: TGTGCCAGCAGTGGAGTAGCGGATGAGCAGTTCTTC

abundance: few
j_gene: TRBJ1-3
v_gene: TRBV9
d_gene: NA
CDR3aa: CASSDSSGNTIYF
CDR3nt: TGTGCCAGCAGCGACAGCTCTGGAAACACCATATATTTT

abundance: NA
j_gene: TRBJ2-7
v_gene: TRBV4-1
d_gene: TRBD2
CDR3aa: CASSQGIRTSGSPYEQYF
CDR3nt: TGCGCCAGCAGCCAAGGTATCCGGACTAGCGGGAGTCCCTACGAGCAGTACTTC

abundance: NA
j_gene: TRBJ2-6
v_gene: TRBV6-5
d_gene: NA
CDR3aa: CASSFEGSGANVLTF
CDR3nt: TGTGCCAGCAGTTTCGAGGGTTCTGGGGCCAACGTCCTGACTTTC

abundance: NA
j_gene: TRBJ2-3
v_gene: TRBV30
d_gene: TRBD1
CDR3aa: CAWGTGSDTQYF
CDR3nt: TGTGCCTGGGGGACAGGGTCAGATACGCAGTATTTT

abundance: NA
j_gene: TRBJ2-5
v_gene: TRBV7-8
d_gene: NA
CDR3aa: CASSLLRGRGETQYF
CDR3nt: TGTGCCAGCAGCCTCCTACGGGGTCGGGGAGAGACCCAGTACTTC

abundance: NA
j_gene: TRBJ2-3
v_gene: TRBV9
d_gene: TRBD2
CDR3aa: CASTPSGSLSGTDTQYF
CDR3nt: TGTGCCAGCACTCCTAGCGGGAGTCTCTCGGGCACAGATACGCAGTATTTT

abundance: NA
j_gene: TRBJ2-1
v_gene: TRBV5-4
d_gene: NA
CDR3aa: CASSKPGQKINEQFF
CDR3nt: TGTGCCAGCAGCAAACCGGGACAAAAAATTAATGAGCAGTTCTTC